The 18 T cell receptor beta chains listed next were all sequenced from one sample in a study of CXCR3-negative and CXCR3-positive naive CD8 T cells. Study results and caveats: Compared with CXCR3-negative naive cells, CXCR3-positive naive cells showed more hydrophobic TRB CDR3s.

These receptors are not linked to any known antigen. The authors made the TRB cDNA libraries by 5' RACE using UMI labels. TCRdb reprocessed the 5' RACE reads, with one entry per CDR3 protein and no DNA. Its table records tens of thousands of distinct CDR3 sequences. The specimen sequenced was naive CXCR3+ CD8+ T cells from blood. Stated subset: CD45RO-CCR7+CD27+CD95- naive CD8+ T cells expressing CXCR3 (TNR3+). Source of these receptors: a human donor in good health. Some clones in this sample may be carry-over from other donors' samples.

This chain connects TRBV10-2 to TRBJ2-3; TCRdb's D gene call, TRBD2, goes unchecked for lack of DNA. CDR1 WSHSY and CDR2 SAAADI come from the germline V gene. CDR3 length: 18 residues. The chain's CDR3 is CASSESPVAIAEADTQYF.

The rearrangement joins TRBV2 to TRBJ2-7. Germline-derived CDR1 and CDR2 are SNHLY and FYNNEI. The CDR3 is made up of 15 amino acids. CDR3 amino acids: CASSTSHDGSLEQYF.

The rearrangement joins TRBV4-1 to TRBJ2-7; TCRdb proposes TRBD2, but this gene call is untestable without DNA. This CDR3 has 15 residues. Germline CDR1 and CDR2: MGHRA and YSYEKL. The chain's CDR3 is CASSYLADNSYEQYF.

The chain has TRBV28 and TRBJ2-7; TCRdb's D call, TRBD2, is unchecked because there is no DNA. This CDR3 is built from 14 residues. Germline CDR1 and CDR2: MDHEN and SYDVKM. CDR3 amino acids: CASSFGGSGYEQYF.

This chain connects TRBV29-1 to TRBJ2-7; TCRdb gives TRBD1 as the D gene, but with no DNA this cannot be confirmed. Germline V CDR1 and CDR2: SQVTM, ANQGSEA. This CDR3 region has 14 residues. CDR3 amino acids: CSVEGDTGGYEQYF.

CDR3 residues: CASRLLRGGDNEQFF. The chain combines TRBV28 with TRBJ2-1; TCRdb returns TRBD2, unconfirmable since there is no DNA. The length of the CDR3 is 15 residues. Looked up from germline, CDR1 is MDHEN and CDR2 is SYDVKM.

The V and J genes are TRBV27 and TRBJ1-1. This CDR3 has 15 residues. CDR1 is MNHEY and CDR2 is SMNVEV in the germline V gene (reference sequence). The CDR3 sequence is CASSFGLTGNTEAFF.

The chain employs TRBV28 and TRBJ2-7; the D call from TCRdb, TRBD1, cannot be confirmed without DNA. Germline lookup yields CDR1 MDHEN and CDR2 SYDVKM. The CDR3 extends over 16 amino acids. CDR3 protein: CASSFHEDSLSYEQYF.

The rearrangement uses TRBV29-1 and TRBJ2-7. Germline V gene sequence: CDR1 SQVTM, CDR2 ANQGSEA. CDR3 length equals 13 residues. CDR3 region: CSVEWGSSYEQYF.

The chain combines TRBV12-3 or TRBV12-4 with TRBJ2-7; lacking DNA, the TRBD2 call made by TCRdb goes unchecked. The CDR3 sequence is 15 residues long. The CDR3 spells CASSPLGTASYEQYF.

This chain uses TRBV19 with TRBJ1-1. Germline V gene data show CDR1 as LNHDA and CDR2 as SQIVND (reference sequence). This CDR3 has 13 amino acids. The CDR3 is CASSSVVPPEAFF.

The chain employs TRBV9 and TRBJ1-2; the D call of TRBD1 rests on TCRdb alone, since no DNA is present to check it. Germline loops: CDR1 SGDLS, CDR2 YYNGEE. The CDR3 has 14 residues. This CDR3 reads CASSVDGTNYGYTF.

This chain links TRBV14 with TRBJ2-7; absent DNA, TCRdb's TRBD1 call cannot be checked. CDR1 SGHDN and CDR2 FVKESK come from the germline V gene. The CDR3 has 16 amino acids. The CDR3 loop is CASSQESAGEGSEQYF.

The chain employs TRBV5-4 and TRBJ1-6. The CDR3 has 12 amino acids. CDR1 and CDR2 from the germline V gene are SGHNT and YYREEE (reference sequence). CDR3 sequence reads: CASSQLNSPLHF. Complete variable domain (other parts from reference TRBV5-4 and TRBJ1-6): ETGVTQSPTHLIKTRGQQVTLRCSSQSGHNTVSWYQQALGQGPQFIFQYYREEENGRGNFPPRFSGLQFPNYSSELNVNALELDDSALYLCASSQLNSPLHFGNGTRLTVT.

The genes are TRBV29-1 and TRBJ2-7; TCRdb's D gene call, TRBD1, goes unchecked for lack of DNA. Germline V gives CDR1 SQVTM, CDR2 ANQGSEA. There are 12 residues in the CDR3. This CDR3 reads CSVVQGAYEQYF.

This CDR3 is CASSQVGGQGAADTQYF. The gene calls are TRBV4-1 and TRBJ2-3; as DNA is missing, the TRBD1 call by TCRdb cannot be tested. CDR3 size: 17 residues. From germline, CDR1 is MGHRA and CDR2 YSYEKL.

V and J are TRBV29-1 and TRBJ2-3; TCRdb designates TRBD1, a call that cannot be tested without DNA. This CDR3 has 14 amino acids. The germline gives CDR1 SQVTM, CDR2 ANQGSEA. This chain's CDR3 is CSASGAITADTQYF.

The chain joins TRBV2 to TRBJ2-2; lacking DNA, the TRBD1 call made by TCRdb goes unchecked. Germline CDR1 reads SNHLY; CDR2 reads FYNNEI. This CDR3 contains 16 residues. CDR3 loop: CASSDRLSANTGELFF. Full variable domain (remainder filled in from reference TRBV2 and TRBJ2-2): EPEVTQTPSHQVTQMGQEVILRCVPISNHLYFYWYRQILGQKVEFLVSFYNNEISEKSEIFDDQFSVERPDGSNFTLKIRSTKLEDSAMYFCASSDRLSANTGELFFGEGSRLTVL.